A single T cell receptor beta chain is shown here with its context. Treatment of the sample: around 19 received Ad26.COV2.S at low or high dose, single or two shots; about five received placebo; per-sample allocation not given. Samples were taken on day 63 after the first vaccine or placebo injection. Vaccine was an Ad26 vector expressing Wuhan-strain SARS-CoV-2 spike. The germline V gene has CDR1 MDHEN and CDR2 SYDVKM. V shed 2 bases, J shed 0 bases, and the junction held 9 bases outside the gene matches. This CDR3 spans 17 amino acids. The data were taken from a study of Ad26.COV2.S vaccination and SARS-CoV-2 variants. Sequenced by immunoSEQ multiplex PCR; TCRdb stores in-frame clones only, minus some. Among roughly 300,000 clones, 88% were seen once, and the ten largest hold around 6.1%.

The chain joins TRBV28 to TRBJ1-1, with TRBD1 matching over 7 bases. The sequenced sample was peripheral blood, obtained in a trial of Ad26.COV2.S vaccine versus placebo. The receptor was derived from a person aged 18 to 65 who received the Ad26.COV2.S COVID-19 vaccine or a placebo. The CDR3 reads CASSLEGAEWMNTEAFF. The DNA of the CDR3 is TGTGCCAGCAGTTTAGAGGGGGCGGAATGGATGAACACTGAAGCTTTCTTT.